One sample yielded the 29 T cell receptor beta chains listed below, sequenced in a study of T cells in Graves' hyperthyroidism and ophthalmopathy. The TCR beta CDR3 regions underwent amplification using RNA transcripts as the source. The TCR CDR3 was amplified in a first-round RT-PCR using the HTBI primer set. TCRdb ran MiXCR on the multiplex PCR reads and lists one entry per CDR3 protein. The sample comprises fewer than 800,000 distinct CDR3 sequences, about 17% of which are singletons, and around 7.7% rests with the top ten. Source material: blood. These receptors were taken from a man younger than 35 with Graves' hyperthyroidism.

This clonotype was detected many times. The chain couples TRBV18 to TRBJ2-3; no clear D gene. CDR1 and CDR2 (germline): KGHSH, LQKENI. The CDR3 has 12 residues. Deletions cut 3 bases from V and 8 bases from J, with 9 bases between. CDR3 region: CASSPHKVTQYF. CDR3 DNA: TGTGCCAGCTCACCCCATAAGGTTACGCAGTATTTT.

This rearrangement joins TRBV11-2 to TRBJ2-5; the D gene is possibly TRBD2 (5 bases). The V and J ends lost 0 bases and 6 bases respectively, with 14 bases between them. Germline V gene lookup returns CDR1 SGHAT and CDR2 FQNNGV. This CDR3 is built from 15 residues. CDR3 amino acids: CASSLEWASTQTQYF. The CDR3 DNA is TGTGCCAGCAGCTTAGAGTGGGCTAGCACGCAGACCCAGTACTTC.

The rearrangement joins TRBV4-2 to TRBJ1-2, with no clear D. The CDR3 runs 15 residues. Germline V gene lookup returns CDR1 LGHNA and CDR2 YNFKEQ. V was pared by 1 base and J by 4 bases, with 13 bases between. The CDR3 region is CASSQVTGQAYGYTF. The CDR3 coding sequence is TGTGCCAGCAGCCAAGTTACCGGTCAGGCCTATGGCTACACCTTC.

This clonotype came up many times. The CDR3 bases are TGTGCCAGCAGTGAAGGGCGACGGCAAGAGACCCAGTACTTC. It codes for CASSEGRRQETQYF. The rearrangement uses TRBV2 and TRBJ2-5, with D unclear. V gave up 1 base and J gave up 2 bases, with 8 bases separating them. Per germline, CDR1 SNHLY and CDR2 FYNNEI. The CDR3 runs to 14 residues.

This clonotype appeared many times. The chain recombines TRBV11-3 with TRBJ1-1; 8 bases are shared with TRBD1. This CDR3 spans 14 amino acids. CDR1 and CDR2 from the germline V gene are SGHNT and YENEEA. Trimming took 2 bases from V and 5 from J; bases not matched to a gene: 4. CDR3 bases: TGTGCCAGCAGCTTAACCACAGGGGGGACTGAAGCTTTCTTT. Translation gives CASSLTTGGTEAFF.

With respect to this clonotype: One junction end does not reproduce the germline sequence, and a read error may be involved. This CDR3 is CGSSQSFVTGFIGHGYTF. CDR3 DNA: TGTGGCAGCAGCCAATCGTTCGTGACAGGGTTCATTGGCCATGGCTACACCTTC. The chain uses TRBV16 and TRBJ1-2; 7 bases agree with TRBD1. Per the germline V gene, CDR1 is KGHSY and CDR2 is FQNENV. The length of the CDR3 is 18 residues.

This chain uses TRBV29-1 with TRBJ1-5, with D hard to call. The V end lost 1 base, the J end lost 11 bases, and 9 bases lay between the germline ends. Germline V lookup: CDR1 SQVTM, CDR2 ANQGSEA. This CDR3 spans 11 amino acids. CDR3 bases: TGCAGCGTTGAAGCTTTCGGGGCCCAGCATTTT. Amino acid sequence: CSVEAFGAQHF.

Only a few counts were recorded for this clonotype. The chain has TRBV24-1 and TRBJ2-5, with D possibly matching TRBD1 (5 bases). V lost 10 bases and J 5 bases, leaving 13 bases between the germline ends. The CDR3 is 12 amino acids. In germline, CDR1 is KGHDR, CDR2 SFDVKD. CDR3 loop: CATADRAETQYF. The CDR3 region has the DNA TGTGCCACTGCCGACAGAGCTGAGACCCAGTACTTC.

The rearrangement uses TRBV28 and TRBJ2-1; no firm D call. The CDR3 is 15 residues long. CDR1 and CDR2 from the germline V gene are MDHEN and SYDVKM. Trimming left V 2 bases short and J 8 bases short, with 16 bases between. CDR3 in DNA: TGTGCCAGCAGTTTACCCGCCGTAGAAGGTGATGAGCAGTTCTTC. Encoded protein: CASSLPAVEGDEQFF.

This clonotype was recorded at least ten times. This chain joins TRBV28 and TRBJ2-1; perhaps TRBD1 as D (6 bases). There are 15 residues in the CDR3. With 1 base removed from V and 5 bases from J, the gap between germline ends came to 12 bases. Germline CDR1 and CDR2: MDHEN and SYDVKM. The CDR3 loop is CASSLFQRQDNEQFF. CDR3 nucleotides: TGTGCCAGCAGTTTATTCCAACGACAGGACAATGAGCAGTTCTTC.

This clonotype has ten or more counts. The chain combines TRBV11-2 with TRBJ2-1; no firm D call. The germline gives CDR1 SGHAT, CDR2 FQNNGV. Trimming pared 8 bases from V and 6 bases from J, leaving 11 bases between. The CDR3 totals 12 residues. The chain's CDR3 is CASFSSPNEQFF. CDR3 sequence (DNA): TGTGCCAGCTTCTCGTCCCCCAATGAGCAGTTCTTC.

This clonotype has more than one count but fewer than ten. This rearrangement joins TRBV20-1 to TRBJ2-3; 7 nucleotides align to TRBD1. This CDR3 has 16 amino acids. The germline CDR1 and CDR2 sequences are DFQATT and SNEGSKA (reference sequence). V was pared by 3 bases and J by 1 base, with 10 bases of the junction left unmatched. The CDR3 DNA sequence: TGCAGTGCTAGGACCGACAGGGCTGCGGGCACAGATACGCAGTATTTT. Its translation is CSARTDRAAGTDTQYF.

This clonotype was detected many times. V is TRBV11-2 and J is TRBJ2-1; tentative D call: TRBD1 (6 bases). The V end was cut by 7 bases, the J end by 5 bases, with 15 bases between. Germline CDR1 SGHAT, CDR2 FQNNGV. The CDR3 has 14 residues. The CDR3 sequence: CASIPGQNNNEQFF. Here the CDR3 DNA reads TGTGCCAGCATCCCCGGACAGAATAACAATGAGCAGTTCTTC.

This clonotype showed up many times. V is TRBV28 and J is TRBJ1-2; no firm D call. The CDR3 runs 10 residues. The germline V and J ends were trimmed by 8 bases and 8 bases, with 9 bases remaining between them. The germline CDR1 and CDR2 sequences are MDHEN and SYDVKM. The CDR3 here is CASGGRGYTF. CDR3 sequence (DNA): TGTGCCAGCGGTGGGAGGGGCTACACCTTC.

This clonotype was counted a few times. This chain connects TRBV20-1 to TRBJ2-1; 11 nucleotides match TRBD2. The J segment lost 8 bases and the V segment lost 0 bases, leaving 12 bases of the junction unmatched. The germline gives CDR1 DFQATT, CDR2 SNEGSKA (reference sequence). CDR3 length: 17 amino acids. CDR3 sequence reads: CSARDQSGTSGSHEQFF. The DNA of the CDR3 is TGCAGTGCTAGAGATCAGTCCGGGACTAGCGGCTCGCATGAGCAGTTCTTC.

V usage is TRBV6-2 or TRBV6-3 and J usage is TRBJ2-2; the D gene is possibly TRBD2 (6 bases). The germline V gene encodes CDR1 MNHEY and CDR2 SVGEGT. V gave up 6 bases and J gave up 6 bases, with 17 bases separating them. This CDR3 has 15 residues. The CDR3 reads CASRRASTGAGELFF. The CDR3 nucleotides read TGTGCCAGCAGGAGGGCGTCGACGGGGGCCGGGGAGCTGTTTTTT.

This clonotype was detected many times. The V gene is TRBV20-1, the J gene TRBJ2-7; perhaps TRBD2 as D (5 bases). Deletions cut 0 bases from V and 3 bases from J, with 12 bases between. The CDR3 spans 14 residues. The V gene's germline CDR1 is DFQATT and CDR2 SNEGSKA (reference sequence). The CDR3 DNA is TGCAGTGCTAGAGATCGAGCTAGCCGCTACGAGCAGTACTTC. This translates into CSARDRASRYEQYF.

In its sample, this clonotype was seen many times. This CDR3 reads CATSRDRVETQYF. CDR3 bases: TGTGCCACCAGCAGAGATAGGGTCGAGACCCAGTACTTC. The rearrangement links TRBV15 to TRBJ2-5; D unclear. Germline loops: CDR1 LNHNV, CDR2 YYDKDF (reference sequence). The CDR3 spans 13 residues. V was clipped by 0 bases and J by 5 bases, with 7 bases between them. Full variable domain (missing parts from reference TRBV15 and TRBJ2-5): DAMVIQNPRYQVTQFGKPVTLSCSQTLNHNVMYWYQQKSSQAPKLLFHYYDKDFNNEADTPDNFQSRRPNTSFCFLDIRSPGLGDTAMYLCATSRDRVETQYFGPGTRLLVL.

The CDR3 sequence: CASSPRLGGLLYQETQYF. The DNA for the CDR3 is TGTGCCAGCAGTCCTCGCCTTGGGGGGTTGCTGTACCAAGAGACCCAGTACTTC. The rearrangement links TRBV27 to TRBJ2-5, with D maybe TRBD2 (6 bases). This CDR3 has 18 residues. Germline CDR1 is MNHEY and CDR2 is SMNVEV (reference sequence). V was cut by 5 bases and J by 0 bases, with 22 bases left in between.

The genes are TRBV12-3 or TRBV12-4 and TRBJ2-1; TRBD2 matches 9 bases. The junction had 14 bases not matched to a gene; V was cut back by 6 bases and J by 2 bases. This CDR3 has 18 residues. The CDR3 spells CASSSALASGNTYNEQFF. CDR3 bases: TGTGCCAGCAGCTCCGCCCTAGCTAGCGGGAACACCTACAATGAGCAGTTCTTC.

This clonotype was detected ten times or more. The chain carries TRBV20-1 and TRBJ1-6; D may be TRBD1 (6 bases). The V end was cut by 2 bases, the J end by 6 bases, with 14 bases between. The CDR3 totals 15 residues. CDR1 is DFQATT, CDR2 SNEGSKA, per germline (reference sequence). CDR3 region: CSARTGLRSNSPLHF. Written as DNA, the CDR3 is TGCAGTGCTAGAACAGGGCTAAGGAGTAATTCACCCCTCCACTTT.

This clonotype was detected only a few times. The genes are TRBV29-1 and TRBJ2-1; possibly TRBD1 for D (6 bases). V was cut by 6 bases and J by 2 bases, with 17 bases left in between. This CDR3 spans 15 amino acids. Germline V gene lookup returns CDR1 SQVTM and CDR2 ANQGSEA. CDR3 protein: CSVYPRGQTYNEQFF. The DNA of the CDR3 is TGCAGCGTATACCCCCGCGGACAGACCTACAATGAGCAGTTCTTC.

This sequence joins TRBV2 and TRBJ2-1; D may be TRBD2 (5 bases). The germline V and J ends were trimmed by 5 bases and 0 bases, with 8 bases remaining between them. Germline V gene sequence: CDR1 SNHLY, CDR2 FYNNEI. The CDR3 consists of 14 residues. The CDR3 sequence: CASSRGISYNEQFF. As DNA, the CDR3 is TGTGCCAGCAGTCGAGGGATCTCCTACAATGAGCAGTTCTTC.

Worth noting for this clonotype: A read error is possible here, since a much larger clone lies one base away. The rearrangement joins TRBV5-8 to TRBJ2-3; 12 bases align to TRBD1. With 4 bases clipped from V and 4 bases from J, the junction kept 7 bases outside the gene matches. Germline V gene lookup returns CDR1 SGHTS and CDR2 YDEGEE. There are 16 residues in the CDR3. Here the CDR3 reads CASSPRDRGLADTQYF. The CDR3 DNA is TGTGCCAGCAGCCCTAGGGACAGGGGGCTCGCAGATACGCAGTATTTT. The full variable domain, its missing parts supplied by reference TRBV5-8 and TRBJ2-3, is EAGVTQSPTHLIKTRGQQATLRCSPISGHTSVYWYQQALGLGLQFLLWYDEGEERNRGNFPPRFSGRQFPNYSSELNVNALELEDSALYLCASSPRDRGLADTQYFGPGTRLTVL.

In its sample, this clonotype was seen many times. The chain links TRBV20-1 to TRBJ2-2; TRBD2 matches 8 bases. V dropped 6 bases and J dropped 7; count of bases not matched to a gene: 13. From germline, CDR1 is DFQATT and CDR2 SNEGSKA (reference sequence). The CDR3 totals 15 residues. The CDR3: CSAPTSGRLGGELFF. In DNA, the CDR3 is TGCAGTGCCCCGACCAGCGGGAGACTAGGCGGGGAGCTGTTTTTT.

This clonotype was observed once. Since a much larger clone is just one base distant, this may be a read error. This chain joins TRBV24-1 and TRBJ1-1; 10 bases are shared with TRBD1. V shed 0 bases and J 4 bases; nucleotides not matched to a gene: 16. Germline V gene data show CDR1 as KGHDR and CDR2 as SFDVKD. The CDR3 spans 20 residues. CDR3 sequence (DNA): TGTGCCACCAGTGATTTGAGGACAGGGGGAATCGGGAGGTGGAGCACTGAAGCTTTCTTT. This sequence encodes CATSDLRTGGIGRWSTEAFF.

This clonotype was picked up many times. The V and J genes are TRBV27 and TRBJ1-1; D remains unclear. This CDR3 spans 13 amino acids. The germline V gene encodes CDR1 MNHEY and CDR2 SMNVEV (reference sequence). V shed 2 bases and J shed 3 bases, with 7 bases lying between them. CDR3 nucleotides: TGTGCCAGCAGTTTAAAGTTCTACACTGAAGCTTTCTTT. Translation gives CASSLKFYTEAFF.

This clonotype has a handful of counts. The rearrangement uses TRBV12-3 or TRBV12-4 and TRBJ1-5; maybe TRBD1 (6 bases). The V end was cut by 2 bases, the J end by 5 bases, with 13 bases between. The CDR3 is made up of 15 amino acids. CDR3 amino acids: CASSLRGSGDQPQHF. The CDR3 DNA reads TGTGCCAGCAGTTTACGGGGGTCAGGGGATCAGCCCCAGCATTTT.

This clonotype appeared many times. The V call is TRBV7-2, the J call TRBJ2-3; D gene unclear. This CDR3 comprises 16 residues. Germline V gene lookup returns CDR1 SGHTA and CDR2 FQGNSA. V lost 2 bases to trimming and J lost 0 bases, with 12 bases between them. CDR3 nucleotide sequence: TGTGCCAGCAGCTTATATGGCCCCACTAGCACAGATACGCAGTATTTT. Amino acids: CASSLYGPTSTDTQYF.